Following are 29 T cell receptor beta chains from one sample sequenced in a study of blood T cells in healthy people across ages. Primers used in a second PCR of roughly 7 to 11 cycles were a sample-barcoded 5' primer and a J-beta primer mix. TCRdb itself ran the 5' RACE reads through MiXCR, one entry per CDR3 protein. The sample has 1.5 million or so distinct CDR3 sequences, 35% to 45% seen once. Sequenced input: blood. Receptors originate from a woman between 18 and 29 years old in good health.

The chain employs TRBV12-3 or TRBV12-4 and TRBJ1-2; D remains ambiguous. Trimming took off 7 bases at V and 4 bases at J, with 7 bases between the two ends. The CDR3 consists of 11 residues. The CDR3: CASNLGYGYTF. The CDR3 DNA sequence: TGTGCCAGCAACCTGGGCTATGGCTACACCTTC.

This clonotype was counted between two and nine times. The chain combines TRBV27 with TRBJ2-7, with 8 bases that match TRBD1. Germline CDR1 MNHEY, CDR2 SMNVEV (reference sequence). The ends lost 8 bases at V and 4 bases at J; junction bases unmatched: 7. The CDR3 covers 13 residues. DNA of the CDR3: TGTGCCAGCGCCGGGACAGGATTTTACGAGCAGTACTTC. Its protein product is CASAGTGFYEQYF.

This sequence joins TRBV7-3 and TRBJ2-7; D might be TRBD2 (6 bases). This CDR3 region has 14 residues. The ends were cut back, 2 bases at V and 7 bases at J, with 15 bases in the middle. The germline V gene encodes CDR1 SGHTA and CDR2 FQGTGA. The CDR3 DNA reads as TGTGCCAGCAGCTTATCAATGGGAGGCGATGAGCAGTACTTC. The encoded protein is CASSLSMGGDEQYF.

Here the CDR3 DNA reads TGTGCCAGCAGCCTTCGGGACAGTACCTATGGCTACACCTTC. It codes for CASSLRDSTYGYTF. The V and J genes are TRBV6-1 and TRBJ1-2; TRBD1 aligns across 7 bases. In germline, CDR1 is MNHNS, CDR2 SASEGT. Unmatched junction bases numbered 8, after V lost 6 bases and J lost 4 bases. The CDR3 covers 14 residues.

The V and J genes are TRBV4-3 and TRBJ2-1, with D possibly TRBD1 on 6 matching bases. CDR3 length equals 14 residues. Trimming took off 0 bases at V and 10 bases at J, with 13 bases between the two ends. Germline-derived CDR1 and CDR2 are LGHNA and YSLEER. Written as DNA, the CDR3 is TGCGCCAGCAGCCAAGATGCCAGGGGATACGAGCAGTTCTTC. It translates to CASSQDARGYEQFF.

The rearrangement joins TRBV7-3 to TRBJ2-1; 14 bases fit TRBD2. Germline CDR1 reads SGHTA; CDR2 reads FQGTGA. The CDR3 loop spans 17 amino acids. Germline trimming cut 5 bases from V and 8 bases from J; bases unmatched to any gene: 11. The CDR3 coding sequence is TGTGCCAGCAGCCAGGGACTAGCGGGAGCCAAAGGGGATGAGCAGTTCTTC. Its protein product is CASSQGLAGAKGDEQFF.

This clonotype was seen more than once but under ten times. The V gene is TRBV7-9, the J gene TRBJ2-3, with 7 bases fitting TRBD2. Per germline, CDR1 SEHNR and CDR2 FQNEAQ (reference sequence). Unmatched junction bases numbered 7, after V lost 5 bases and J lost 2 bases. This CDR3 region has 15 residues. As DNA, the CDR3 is TGTGCCAGCAGCCCCAAAGGACTAGTCACAGATACGCAGTATTTT. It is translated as CASSPKGLVTDTQYF.

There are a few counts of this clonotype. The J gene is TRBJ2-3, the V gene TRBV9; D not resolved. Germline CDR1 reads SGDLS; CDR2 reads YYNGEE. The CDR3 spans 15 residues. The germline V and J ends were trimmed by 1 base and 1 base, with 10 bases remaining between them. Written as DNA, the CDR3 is TGTGCCAGCAGCGTACGCGGAGATGGCACAGATACGCAGTATTTT. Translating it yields CASSVRGDGTDTQYF. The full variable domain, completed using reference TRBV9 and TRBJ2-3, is DSGVTQTPKHLITATGQRVTLRCSPRSGDLSVYWYQQSLDQGLQFLIQYYNGEERAKGNILERFSAQQFPDLHSELNLSSLELGDSALYFCASSVRGDGTDTQYFGPGTRLTVL.

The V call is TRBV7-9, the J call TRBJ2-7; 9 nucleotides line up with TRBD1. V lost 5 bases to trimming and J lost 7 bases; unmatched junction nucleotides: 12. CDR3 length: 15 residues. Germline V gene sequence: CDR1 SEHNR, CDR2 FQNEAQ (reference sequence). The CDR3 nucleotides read TGTGCCAGCAGCGGGGACAGGGTTGTTAACAATGAGCAGTACTTC. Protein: CASSGDRVVNNEQYF.

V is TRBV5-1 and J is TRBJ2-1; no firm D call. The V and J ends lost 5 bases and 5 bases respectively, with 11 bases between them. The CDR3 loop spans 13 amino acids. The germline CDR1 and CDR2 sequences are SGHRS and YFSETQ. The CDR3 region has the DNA TGCGCCAGCAGGGCGGTTCGACACAATGAGCAGTTCTTC. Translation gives CASRAVRHNEQFF.

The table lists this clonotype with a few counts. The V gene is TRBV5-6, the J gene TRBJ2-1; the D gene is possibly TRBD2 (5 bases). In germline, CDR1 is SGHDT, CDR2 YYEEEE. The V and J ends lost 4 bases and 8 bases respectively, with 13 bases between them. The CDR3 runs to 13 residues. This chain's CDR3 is CASSLTSQDEQFF. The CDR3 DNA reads TGTGCCAGCAGCCTTACTAGTCAGGATGAGCAGTTCTTC.

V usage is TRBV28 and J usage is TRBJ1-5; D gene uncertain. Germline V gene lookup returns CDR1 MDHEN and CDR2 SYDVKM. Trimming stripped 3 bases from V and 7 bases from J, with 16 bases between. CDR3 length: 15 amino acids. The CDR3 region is CASSLSVGRWQPQHF. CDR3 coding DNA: TGTGCCAGCAGTTTGTCGGTGGGCAGATGGCAGCCCCAGCATTTT.

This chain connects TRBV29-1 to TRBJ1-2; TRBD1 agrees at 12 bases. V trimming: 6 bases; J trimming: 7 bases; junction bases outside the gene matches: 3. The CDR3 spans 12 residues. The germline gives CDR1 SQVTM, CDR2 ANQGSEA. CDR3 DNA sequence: TGCAGCGTCCGGGACAGGGGGCTTGGCTACACCTTC. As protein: CSVRDRGLGYTF. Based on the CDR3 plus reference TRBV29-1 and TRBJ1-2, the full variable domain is SAVISQKPSRDICQRGTSLTIQCQVDSQVTMMFWYRQQPGQSLTLIATANQGSEATYESGFVIDKFPISRPNLTFSTLTVSNMSPEDSSIYLCSVRDRGLGYTFGSGTRLTVV.

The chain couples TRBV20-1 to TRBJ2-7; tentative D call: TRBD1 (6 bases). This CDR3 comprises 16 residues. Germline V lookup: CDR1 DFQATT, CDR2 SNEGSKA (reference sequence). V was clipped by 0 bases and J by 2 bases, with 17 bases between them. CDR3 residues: CSARDTASGQTYEQYF. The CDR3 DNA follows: TGCAGTGCTAGAGATACCGCCTCCGGACAGACCTACGAGCAGTACTTC.

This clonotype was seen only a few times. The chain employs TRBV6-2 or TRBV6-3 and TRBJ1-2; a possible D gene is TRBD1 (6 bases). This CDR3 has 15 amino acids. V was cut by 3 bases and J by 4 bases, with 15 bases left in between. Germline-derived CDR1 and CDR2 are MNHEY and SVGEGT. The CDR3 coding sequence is TGTGCCAGCAGTTATTCAGGGGTCCCCTCCTATGGCTACACCTTC. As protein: CASSYSGVPSYGYTF.

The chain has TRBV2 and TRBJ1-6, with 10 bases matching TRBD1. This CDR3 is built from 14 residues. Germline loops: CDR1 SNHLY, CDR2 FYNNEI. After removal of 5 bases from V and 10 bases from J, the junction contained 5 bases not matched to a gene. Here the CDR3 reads CASSRDRGASPLHF. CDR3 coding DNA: TGTGCCAGCAGTCGGGACAGGGGAGCATCACCCCTCCACTTT.

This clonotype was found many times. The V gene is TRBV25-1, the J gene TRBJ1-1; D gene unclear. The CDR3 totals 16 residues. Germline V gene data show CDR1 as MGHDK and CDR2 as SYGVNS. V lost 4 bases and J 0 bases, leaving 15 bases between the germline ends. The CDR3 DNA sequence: TGTGCCAGCAGTGGTGGCCCCCTCAGTTTGAACACTGAAGCTTTCTTT. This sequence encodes CASSGGPLSLNTEAFF.

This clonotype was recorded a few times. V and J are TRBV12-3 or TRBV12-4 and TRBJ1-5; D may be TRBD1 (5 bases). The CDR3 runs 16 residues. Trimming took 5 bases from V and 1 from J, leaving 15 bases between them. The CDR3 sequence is CASSPRGVWSNQPQHF. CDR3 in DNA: TGTGCCAGCAGTCCCCGAGGGGTTTGGAGCAATCAGCCCCAGCATTTT.

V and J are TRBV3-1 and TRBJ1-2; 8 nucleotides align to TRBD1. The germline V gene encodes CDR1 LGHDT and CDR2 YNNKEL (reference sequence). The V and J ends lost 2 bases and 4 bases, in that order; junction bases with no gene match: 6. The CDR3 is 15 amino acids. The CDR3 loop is CASSQPQGGSYGYTF. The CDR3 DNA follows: TGTGCCAGCAGCCAACCACAGGGGGGGTCCTATGGCTACACCTTC. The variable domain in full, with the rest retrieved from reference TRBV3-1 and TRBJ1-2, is DTAVSQTPKYLVTQMGNDKSIKCEQNLGHDTMYWYKQDSKKFLKIMFSYNNKELIINETVPNRFSPKSPDKAHLNLHINSLELGDSAVYFCASSQPQGGSYGYTFGSGTRLTVV.

CDR3: CASSLDAASSYNEQFF. The CDR3 DNA follows: TGCGCCAGCAGCTTGGACGCGGCAAGCTCCTACAATGAGCAGTTCTTC. The chain carries TRBV5-1 and TRBJ2-1; D is ambiguous. The length of the CDR3 is 16 residues. Trimming stripped 0 bases from V and 0 bases from J, with 10 bases between. CDR1 is SGHRS, CDR2 YFSETQ, per germline.

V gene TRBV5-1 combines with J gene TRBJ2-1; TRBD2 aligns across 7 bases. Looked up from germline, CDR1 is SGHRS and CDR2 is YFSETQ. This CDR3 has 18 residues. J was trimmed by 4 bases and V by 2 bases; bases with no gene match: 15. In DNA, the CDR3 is TGCGCCAGCAGCTTATTTCAAGCGAGCGGGGCCCTATACAATGAGCAGTTCTTC. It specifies CASSLFQASGALYNEQFF.

As DNA, the CDR3 is TGCGCCAGCAGCCCCTCCTATTGGGGCGAGAGTGAAAAACTGTTTTTT. Translating it yields CASSPSYWGESEKLFF. The chain combines TRBV4-1 with TRBJ1-4, with D possibly being TRBD1 (5 bases). The germline V gene has CDR1 MGHRA and CDR2 YSYEKL. The CDR3 runs 16 residues. V lost 4 bases and J lost 7, with 19 bases in between.

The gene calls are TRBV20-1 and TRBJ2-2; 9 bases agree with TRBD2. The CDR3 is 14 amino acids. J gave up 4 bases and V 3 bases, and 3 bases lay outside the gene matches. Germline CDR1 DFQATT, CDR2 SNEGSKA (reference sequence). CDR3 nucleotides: TGCAGTGCTAGCCGTAGCGGGGGCACCGGGGAGCTGTTTTTT. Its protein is CSASRSGGTGELFF.

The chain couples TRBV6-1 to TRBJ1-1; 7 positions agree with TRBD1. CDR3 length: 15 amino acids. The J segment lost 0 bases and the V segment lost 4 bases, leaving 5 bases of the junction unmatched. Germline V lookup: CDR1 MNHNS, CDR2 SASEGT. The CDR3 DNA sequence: TGTGCCAGCAGTGCCAGACAGGGCCTGAACACTGAAGCTTTCTTT. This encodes CASSARQGLNTEAFF.

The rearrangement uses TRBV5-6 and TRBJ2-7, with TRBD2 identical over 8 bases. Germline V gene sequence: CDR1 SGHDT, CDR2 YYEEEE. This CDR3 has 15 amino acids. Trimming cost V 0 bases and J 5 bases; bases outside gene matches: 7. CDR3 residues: CASSLATGGPHEQYF. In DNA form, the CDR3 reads TGTGCCAGCAGCTTGGCAACGGGAGGGCCGCACGAGCAGTACTTC. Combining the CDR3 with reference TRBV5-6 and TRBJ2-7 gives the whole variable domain DAGVTQSPTHLIKTRGQQVTLRCSPKSGHDTVSWYQQALGQGPQFIFQYYEEEERQRGNFPDRFSGHQFPNYSSELNVNALLLGDSALYLCASSLATGGPHEQYFGPGTRLTVT.

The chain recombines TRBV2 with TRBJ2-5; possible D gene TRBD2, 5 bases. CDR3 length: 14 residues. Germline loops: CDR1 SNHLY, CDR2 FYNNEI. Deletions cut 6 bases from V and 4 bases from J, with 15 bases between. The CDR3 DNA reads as TGTGCCAGCAGCGAACTCCTAGCATCAGAGACCCAGTACTTC. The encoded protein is CASSELLASETQYF.

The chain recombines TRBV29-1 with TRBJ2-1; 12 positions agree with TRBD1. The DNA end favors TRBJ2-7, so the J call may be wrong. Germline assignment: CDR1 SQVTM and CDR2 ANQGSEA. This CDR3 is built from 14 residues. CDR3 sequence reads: CSVVGQGASNEQYF. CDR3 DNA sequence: TGCAGCGTTGTGGGACAGGGGGCGAGTAATGAGCAGTACTTC.

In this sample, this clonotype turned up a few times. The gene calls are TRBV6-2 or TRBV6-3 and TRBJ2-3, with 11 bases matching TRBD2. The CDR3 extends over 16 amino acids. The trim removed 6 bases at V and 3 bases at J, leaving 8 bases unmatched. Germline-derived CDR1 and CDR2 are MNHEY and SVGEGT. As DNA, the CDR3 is TGTGCCAGCAGGAGCCTCCCTAGCGGGAGGACAGATACGCAGTATTTT. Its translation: CASRSLPSGRTDTQYF.

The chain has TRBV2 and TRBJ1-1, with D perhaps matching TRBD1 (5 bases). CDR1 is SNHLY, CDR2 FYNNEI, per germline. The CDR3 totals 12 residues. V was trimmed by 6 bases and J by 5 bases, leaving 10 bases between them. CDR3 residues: CASRREGTEAFF. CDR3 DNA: TGTGCCAGCAGAAGGGAGGGGACTGAAGCTTTCTTT.